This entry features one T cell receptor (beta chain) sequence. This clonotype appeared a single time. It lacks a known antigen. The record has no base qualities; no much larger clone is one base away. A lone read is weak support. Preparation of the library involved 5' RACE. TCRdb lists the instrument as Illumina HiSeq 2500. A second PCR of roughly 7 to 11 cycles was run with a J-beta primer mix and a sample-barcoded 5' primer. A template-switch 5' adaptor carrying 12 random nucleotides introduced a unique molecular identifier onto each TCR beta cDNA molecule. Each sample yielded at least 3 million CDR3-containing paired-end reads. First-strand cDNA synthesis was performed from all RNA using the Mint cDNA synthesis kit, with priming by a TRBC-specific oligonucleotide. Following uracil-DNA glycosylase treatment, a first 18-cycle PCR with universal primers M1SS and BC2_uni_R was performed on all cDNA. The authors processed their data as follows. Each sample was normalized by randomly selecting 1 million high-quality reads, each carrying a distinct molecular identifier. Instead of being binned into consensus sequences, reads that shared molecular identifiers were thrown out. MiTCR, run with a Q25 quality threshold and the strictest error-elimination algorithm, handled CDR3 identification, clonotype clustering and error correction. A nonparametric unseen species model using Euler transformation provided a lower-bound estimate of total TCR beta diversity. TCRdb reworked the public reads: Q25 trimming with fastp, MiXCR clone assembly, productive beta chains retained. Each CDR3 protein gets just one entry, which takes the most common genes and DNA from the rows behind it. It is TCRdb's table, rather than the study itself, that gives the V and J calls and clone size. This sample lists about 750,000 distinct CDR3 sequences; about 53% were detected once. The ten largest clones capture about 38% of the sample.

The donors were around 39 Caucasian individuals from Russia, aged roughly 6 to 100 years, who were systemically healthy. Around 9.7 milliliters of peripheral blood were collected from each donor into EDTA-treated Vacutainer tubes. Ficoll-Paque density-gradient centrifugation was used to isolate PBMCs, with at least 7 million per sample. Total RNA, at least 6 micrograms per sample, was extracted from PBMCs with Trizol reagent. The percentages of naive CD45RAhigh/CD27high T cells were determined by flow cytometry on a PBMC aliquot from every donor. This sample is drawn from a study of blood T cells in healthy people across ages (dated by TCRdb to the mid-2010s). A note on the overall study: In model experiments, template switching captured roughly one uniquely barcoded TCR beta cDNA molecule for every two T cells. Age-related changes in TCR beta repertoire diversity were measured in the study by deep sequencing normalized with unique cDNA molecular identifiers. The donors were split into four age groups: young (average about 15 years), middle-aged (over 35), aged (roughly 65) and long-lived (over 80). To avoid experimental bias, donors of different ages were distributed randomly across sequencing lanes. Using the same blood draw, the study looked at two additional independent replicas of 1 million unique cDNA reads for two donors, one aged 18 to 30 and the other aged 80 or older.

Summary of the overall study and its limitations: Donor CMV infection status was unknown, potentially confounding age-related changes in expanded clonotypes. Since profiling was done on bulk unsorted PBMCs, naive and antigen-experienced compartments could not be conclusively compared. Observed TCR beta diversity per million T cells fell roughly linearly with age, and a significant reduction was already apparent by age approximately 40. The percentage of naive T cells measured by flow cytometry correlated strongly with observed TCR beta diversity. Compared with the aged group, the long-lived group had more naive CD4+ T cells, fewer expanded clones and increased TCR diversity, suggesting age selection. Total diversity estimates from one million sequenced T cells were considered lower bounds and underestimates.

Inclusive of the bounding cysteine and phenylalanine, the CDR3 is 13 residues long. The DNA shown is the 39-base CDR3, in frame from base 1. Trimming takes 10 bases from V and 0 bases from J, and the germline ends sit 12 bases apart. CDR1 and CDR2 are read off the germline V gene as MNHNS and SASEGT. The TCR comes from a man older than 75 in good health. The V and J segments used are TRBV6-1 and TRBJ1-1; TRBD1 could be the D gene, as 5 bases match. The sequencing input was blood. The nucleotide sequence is TGTGCCACCTGGGGGTACGTGAACACTGAAGCTTTCTTT. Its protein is CATWGYVNTEAFF.